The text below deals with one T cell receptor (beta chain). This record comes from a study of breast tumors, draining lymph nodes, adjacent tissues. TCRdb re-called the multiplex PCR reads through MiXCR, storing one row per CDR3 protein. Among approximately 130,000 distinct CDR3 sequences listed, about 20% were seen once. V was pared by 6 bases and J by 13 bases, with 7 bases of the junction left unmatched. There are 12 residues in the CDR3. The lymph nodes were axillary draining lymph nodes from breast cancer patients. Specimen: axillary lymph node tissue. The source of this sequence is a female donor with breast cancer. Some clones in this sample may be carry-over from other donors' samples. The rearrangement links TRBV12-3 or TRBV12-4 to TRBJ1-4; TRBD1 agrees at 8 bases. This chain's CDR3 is CASRTGAGGLFF. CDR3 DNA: TGTGCCAGCAGGACAGGGGCTGGGGGACTGTTTTTT.